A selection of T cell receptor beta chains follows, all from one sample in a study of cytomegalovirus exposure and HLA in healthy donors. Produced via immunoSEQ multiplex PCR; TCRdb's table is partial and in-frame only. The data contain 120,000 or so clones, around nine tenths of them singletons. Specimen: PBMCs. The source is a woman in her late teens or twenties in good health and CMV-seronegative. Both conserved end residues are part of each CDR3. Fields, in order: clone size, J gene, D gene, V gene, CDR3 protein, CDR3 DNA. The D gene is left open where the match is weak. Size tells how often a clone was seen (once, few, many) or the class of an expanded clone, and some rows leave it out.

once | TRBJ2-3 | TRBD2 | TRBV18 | CASSSVAGPSTDTQYF | TGTGCCAGCTCATCAGTAGCGGGGCCGAGCACAGATACGCAGTATTTT
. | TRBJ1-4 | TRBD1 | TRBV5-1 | CASSPGQTNEKLFF | TGCGCCAGCAGCCCGGGACAGACTAATGAAAAACTGTTTTTT
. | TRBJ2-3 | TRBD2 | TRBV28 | CASVRTSGGGTQYF | TGTGCCAGCGTCAGGACTAGCGGGGGGGGTACGCAGTATTTT
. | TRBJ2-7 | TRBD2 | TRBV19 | CASSIRGGTFDEQYF | TGTGCCAGTAGTATTCGGGGGGGGACTTTCGACGAGCAGTACTTC
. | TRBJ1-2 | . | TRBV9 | CASSERALGPDYGYTF | TGTGCCAGCAGCGAGAGGGCGCTAGGACCCGATTATGGCTACACCTTC
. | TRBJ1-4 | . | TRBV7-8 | CASSSRGGGLFF | TGTGCCAGCAGCTCCAGGGGCGGGGGACTGTTTTTT
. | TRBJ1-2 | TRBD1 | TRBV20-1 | CSGDRVDGYTF | TGCAGTGGAGACAGGGTTGATGGCTACACCTTC
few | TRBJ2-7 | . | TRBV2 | CASIQVGEQYF | TGTGCCAGCATACAGGTGGGAGAGCAGTACTTC
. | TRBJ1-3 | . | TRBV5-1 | CASSFGQSSGNTIYF | TGCGCCAGCAGCTTTGGGCAGTCCTCTGGAAACACCATATATTTT
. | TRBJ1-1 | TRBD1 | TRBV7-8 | CASSPGTGRTEAFF | TGTGCCAGCAGCCCCGGGACAGGGAGGACTGAAGCTTTCTTT
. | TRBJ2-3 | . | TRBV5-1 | CASSSTGTGDTQYF | TGCGCCAGCAGCTCAACGGGAACGGGAGATACGCAGTATTTT
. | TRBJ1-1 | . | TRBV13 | CASSSAAVFRNTEAFF | TGTGCCAGCAGCTCGGCGGCCGTTTTCAGGAACACTGAAGCTTTCTTT
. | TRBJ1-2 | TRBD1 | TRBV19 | CASSSTGDYGYTF | TGTGCCAGTAGTTCGACAGGGGACTATGGCTACACCTTC
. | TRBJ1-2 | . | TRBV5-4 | CASSLTGHIYSYTF | TGTGCCAGCAGCCTAACGGGACATATCTATAGCTACACCTTC
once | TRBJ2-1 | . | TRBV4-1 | CASSQTGLNSYNEQFF | TGCGCCAGCAGCCAGACGGGACTTAACTCCTACAATGAGCAGTTCTTC
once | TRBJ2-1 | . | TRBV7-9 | CASTPLQGEQFF | TGTGCCAGCACCCCTTTGCAGGGTGAGCAGTTCTTC
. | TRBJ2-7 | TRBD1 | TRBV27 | CASSLSGTATDEQYF | TGTGCCAGCAGTTTATCAGGGACAGCGACGGATGAGCAGTACTTC
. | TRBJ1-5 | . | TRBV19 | CASSIGSLNQPQHF | TGTGCCAGTAGTATAGGGAGCCTCAACCAGCCCCAGCATTTT
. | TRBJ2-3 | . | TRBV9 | CASSVLSGLPTDTQYF | TGTGCCAGCAGCGTCCTAAGTGGGCTGCCCACAGATACGCAGTATTTT
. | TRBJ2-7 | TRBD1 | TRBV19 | CASKTGTGAGEQYF | TGTGCCAGTAAAACTGGGACAGGGGCCGGCGAGCAGTACTTC
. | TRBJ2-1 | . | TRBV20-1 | CSAASEDEQFF | TGCAGTGCTGCTAGCGAAGATGAGCAGTTCTTC
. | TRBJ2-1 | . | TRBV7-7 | CASPPSGRPYNEQFF | TGTGCTAGCCCCCCATCTGGCAGGCCCTACAATGAGCAGTTCTTC
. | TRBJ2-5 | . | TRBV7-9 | CASSSRIQETQYF | TGTGCCAGCAGCTCCAGGATCCAAGAGACCCAGTACTTC
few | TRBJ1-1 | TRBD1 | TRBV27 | CASSTRTGENTEAFF | TGTGCCAGCAGTACTCGGACAGGGGAGAACACTGAAGCTTTCTTT
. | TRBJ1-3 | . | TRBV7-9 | CASSLDFLSATPRNTIYF | TGTGCCAGCAGCTTAGATTTTCTTTCGGCGACCCCCAGGAACACCATATATTTT
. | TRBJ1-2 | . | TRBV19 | CASDPGASYGYTF | TGTGCCAGTGACCCAGGGGCATCCTATGGCTACACCTTC
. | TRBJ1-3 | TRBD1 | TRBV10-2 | CASSPGTGSGNTIYF | TGCGCCAGCAGCCCCGGGACAGGCTCTGGAAACACCATATATTTT
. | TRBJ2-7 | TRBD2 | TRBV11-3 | CASSLEIGSGSYEQYF | TGTGCCAGCAGCTTAGAAATAGGCAGCGGGAGCTACGAGCAGTACTTC
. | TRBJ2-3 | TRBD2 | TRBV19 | CASSPASGIYTQYF | TGTGCCAGTAGCCCTGCTAGCGGGATTTATACGCAGTATTTT
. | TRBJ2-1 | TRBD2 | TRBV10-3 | CAISESSGRRREQFF | TGTGCCATCAGTGAGTCTAGCGGGAGAAGGCGTGAGCAGTTCTTC
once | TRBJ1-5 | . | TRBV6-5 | CASSSPNQPQHF | TGTGCCAGCAGTTCCCCGAATCAGCCCCAGCATTTT
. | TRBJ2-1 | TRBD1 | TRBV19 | CASSGDSYNEQFF | TGTGCCAGTAGTGGGGACAGTTACAATGAGCAGTTCTTC
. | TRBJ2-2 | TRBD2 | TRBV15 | CATSTTRLAGGPPPGELFF | TGTGCCACCAGCACCACAAGACTAGCGGGAGGGCCTCCTCCCGGGGAGCTGTTTTTT
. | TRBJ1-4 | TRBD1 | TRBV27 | CASSTIGQGSGKLFF | TGTGCCAGCAGTACGATAGGACAGGGCTCGGGAAAACTGTTTTTT
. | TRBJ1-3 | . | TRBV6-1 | CASSRQVSGNTIYF | TGTGCCAGCAGCAGACAGGTCTCTGGAAACACCATATATTTT
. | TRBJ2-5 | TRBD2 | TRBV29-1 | CSVETRLAETQYF | TGCAGCGTTGAAACCCGACTAGCAGAGACCCAGTACTTC
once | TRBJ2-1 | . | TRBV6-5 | CASSYSTIGDEQFF | TGTGCCAGCAGTTACTCGACTATCGGGGATGAGCAGTTCTTC
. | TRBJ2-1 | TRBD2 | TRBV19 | CASSIGFVMRESDNEQFF | TGTGCCAGTAGTATAGGTTTCGTTATGCGGGAGTCGGACAATGAGCAGTTCTTC
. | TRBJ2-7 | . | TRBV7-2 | CASSRSPGGGEQYF | TGTGCCAGCAGCCGTAGTCCGGGGGGCGGCGAGCAGTACTTC
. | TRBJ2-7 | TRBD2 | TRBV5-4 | CASSSPAGETYEQYF | TGTGCCAGCAGCTCTCCAGCGGGGGAGACTTACGAGCAGTACTTC
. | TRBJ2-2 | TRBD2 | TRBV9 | CASSAPGGTGELFF | TGTGCCAGCAGCGCCCCCGGGGGGACCGGGGAGCTGTTTTTT
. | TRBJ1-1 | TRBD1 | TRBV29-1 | CSAQTGVVNTEAFF | TGCAGCGCCCAGACAGGGGTGGTGAACACTGAAGCTTTCTTT
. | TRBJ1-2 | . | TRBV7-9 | CASSLGGVVQPRHYGYTF | TGTGCCAGCAGCTTAGGGGGGGTTGTCCAGCCGAGACACTATGGCTACACCTTC
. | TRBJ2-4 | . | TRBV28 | CASSLLTGNSKIQYF | TGTGCCAGCAGTTTATTAACCGGGAACAGTAAGATTCAGTACTTC
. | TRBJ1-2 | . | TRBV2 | CASGIRSVASGDYTF | TGTGCCAGCGGAATTCGATCGGTGGCATCCGGGGACTACACCTTC